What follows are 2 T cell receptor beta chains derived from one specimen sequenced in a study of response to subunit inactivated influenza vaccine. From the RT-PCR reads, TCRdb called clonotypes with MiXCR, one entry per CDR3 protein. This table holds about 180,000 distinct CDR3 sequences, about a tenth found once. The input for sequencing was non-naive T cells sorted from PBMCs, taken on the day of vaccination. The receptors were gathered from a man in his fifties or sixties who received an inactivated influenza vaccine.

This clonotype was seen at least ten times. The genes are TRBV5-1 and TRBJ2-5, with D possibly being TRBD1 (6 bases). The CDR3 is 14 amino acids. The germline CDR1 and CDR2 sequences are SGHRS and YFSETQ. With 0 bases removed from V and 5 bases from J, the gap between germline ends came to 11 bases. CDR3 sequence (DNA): TGCGCCAGCAGCTTGGATGCAGGGGAGGAGACCCAGTACTTC. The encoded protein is CASSLDAGEETQYF.

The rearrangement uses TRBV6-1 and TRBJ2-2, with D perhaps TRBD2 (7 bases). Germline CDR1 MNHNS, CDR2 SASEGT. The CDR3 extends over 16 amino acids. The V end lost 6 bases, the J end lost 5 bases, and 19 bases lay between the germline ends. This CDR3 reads CASSSLKGGGTGELFF. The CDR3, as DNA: TGTGCCAGCAGCTCCCTTAAGGGGGGAGGGACCGGGGAGCTGTTTTTT.